This is a list of T cell receptor beta chains from one sample in a study of a mutant IDH1 vaccine in newly diagnosed glioma. Which antigens these TCRs recognize remains unknown. Repertoires were generated with immunoSEQ multiplex PCR, while TCRdb's copy carries only in-frame clones and drops some. The sample includes 40,000 to 55,000 clones, roughly nine tenths of them seen just once. The starting material was PBMCs, obtained from a glioma patient whose treatment included an IDH1 peptide vaccine. The source of these receptors is a man aged 50 to 60 with glioma. The CDR3 runs from the conserved cysteine through the conserved F or W. A D gene is named only where the DNA matches it firmly. Clone size is stated in some rows and not others, as once, few, many or a class when expanded.

>TRBV7-9|TRBD1|once|TRBJ1-4
TGTGCCAGCAGCTTACAGGGGGCGGCTGAAAAACTGTTTTTT
CASSLQGAAEKLFF
>TRBV6-5|-|-|TRBJ2-7
TGTGCCAGCAGTTACCGCACACCCCCTTACGAGCAGTACTTC
CASSYRTPPYEQYF
>TRBV11-2|-|-|TRBJ2-7
TGTGCCAGCAGCTTAGGAGTAGGTTTTTACGAGCAGTACTTC
CASSLGVGFYEQYF
>TRBV9|-|-|TRBJ2-3
TGTGCCAGCAGCGTAGCGGATACGCAGTATTTT
CASSVADTQYF
>TRBV6-5|-|-|TRBJ1-6
TGTGCCAGCAGTTACTGGCATAATTCACCCCTCCACTTT
CASSYWHNSPLHF
>TRBV5-6|-|-|TRBJ2-3
TGTGCCAGCAGGCCGCGGGGGCCAGATACGCAGTATTTT
CASRPRGPDTQYF
>TRBV7-2|-|-|TRBJ2-2
TGTGCCAGCAGCCCGGGGCAGTCGAACACCGGGGAGCTGTTTTTT
CASSPGQSNTGELFF
>TRBV30|-|-|TRBJ1-3
TGTGCCTGGAGTCTTATCGGTGGACAGATCTCTGGAAACACCATATATTTT
CAWSLIGGQISGNTIYF
>TRBV2|-|-|TRBJ2-7
TGTGCCAGCAAGGGGCAGGCAAACTCCTACGAGCAGTACTTC
CASKGQANSYEQYF
>TRBV18|-|-|TRBJ1-5
TGTGCCAGCTCACCAAATAGGCAGAATCAGCCCCAGCATTTT
CASSPNRQNQPQHF
>TRBV6-1|TRBD1|-|TRBJ1-5
TGTGCCAGCAGTGAAGGGATGGGACAGGGGGATCAGCCCCAGCATTTT
CASSEGMGQGDQPQHF
>TRBV4-3|TRBD1|-|TRBJ2-1
TGCGCCAGCAGCCAAGCTCCGGACAGGGGAGAGTACAATGAGCAGTTCTTC
CASSQAPDRGEYNEQFF
>TRBV7-2|TRBD1|-|TRBJ1-1
TGTGCCAGCAGCTTACATCGACAGGGACATGCTTTCTTT
CASSLHRQGHAFF
>TRBV30|-|-|TRBJ1-5
TGTGCCTGGAGTGCTGGGGGGAATCAGCCCCAGCATTTT
CAWSAGGNQPQHF
>TRBV7-3|TRBD1|-|TRBJ2-7
TGTGCCAGCAGCGTCGGACAGGCACCGAGCTACGAGCAGTACTTC
CASSVGQAPSYEQYF
>TRBV5-1|TRBD2|-|TRBJ2-3
TGCGCCAGCAGCCTAGGACTAGCGGGAGGGACAGATACGCAGTATTTT
CASSLGLAGGTDTQYF
>TRBV9|-|-|TRBJ2-1
TGTGCCAGCAGCGTAGGGGCCTCCTACAATGAGCAGTTCTTC
CASSVGASYNEQFF
>TRBV30|-|-|TRBJ1-3
TGTGCCTGGAGTGGAACTGGAAACACCATATATTTT
CAWSGTGNTIYF
>TRBV5-1|TRBD2|-|TRBJ2-3
TGCGCCAGCAGACGGACTAGCGGGGGCACAGATACGCAGTATTTT
CASRRTSGGTDTQYF
>TRBV7-9|TRBD1|-|TRBJ1-1
TGTGCCAGCAGCTTGGGAGGACAGGGGTACACTGAAGCTTTCTTT
CASSLGGQGYTEAFF
>TRBV30|-|-|TRBJ1-4
TGTGCCTGGAGTCCCCTGGCGACTAATGAAAAACTGTTTTTT
CAWSPLATNEKLFF
>TRBV5-1|-|-|TRBJ2-7
TGCGCCAGCAGCGCGACAGCCTACGAGCAGTACTTC
CASSATAYEQYF
>TRBV9|TRBD2|once|TRBJ2-5
TGTGCCAGCAGCGTTTCTAGCGGGATGTATCGAGAGACCCAGTACTTC
CASSVSSGMYRETQYF
>TRBV30|TRBD2|-|TRBJ2-2
TGTGCCTGGAGCTTTGGGGGGACTAAGGCCGGGGAGCTGTTTTTT
CAWSFGGTKAGELFF
>TRBV6-5|TRBD1|-|TRBJ2-7
TGTGCCAGCAGTAGTGGACAGGGTGGGTACGAGCAGTACTTC
CASSSGQGGYEQYF
>TRBV9|-|-|TRBJ1-2
TGTGCCAGCACCCGCTGGGTTTTCAATGGCTACACCTTC
CASTRWVFNGYTF
>TRBV28|TRBD1|-|TRBJ1-2
TGTGCCAGCAGTTTCCGGGACAGGTATAACTATGGCTACACCTTC
CASSFRDRYNYGYTF
>TRBV2|-|few|TRBJ2-7
TGTGCCAGCAGCGCTTGGGCCTACGAGCAGTACTTC
CASSAWAYEQYF
>TRBV29-1|TRBD1|-|TRBJ2-7
TGCAGCGTCGGCCTGGTGACAGGGACCCTCTCCTACGAGCAGTACTTC
CSVGLVTGTLSYEQYF
>TRBV6-5|-|-|TRBJ2-7
TGTGCCAGCAGTTCGACCTTCAGGGGCGACTCCTACGAGCAGTACTTC
CASSSTFRGDSYEQYF
>TRBV10-2|TRBD2|-|TRBJ2-3
TGCGCCAGCAGGAGAGCGGGAACAGATACGCAGTATTTT
CASRRAGTDTQYF
>TRBV7-9|-|-|TRBJ1-1
TGTGCCAGCAGCTTAGGGGGGACCACTGAAGCTTTCTTT
CASSLGGTTEAFF
>TRBV5-1|-|-|TRBJ2-1
TGCGCCAGCAGACTACAAGTAGGGAGTGAGCAGTTCTTC
CASRLQVGSEQFF
>TRBV2|TRBD1|-|TRBJ2-7
TGTGCCAGCATCCAGGGACAGCCCTACGAGCAGTACTTC
CASIQGQPYEQYF
>TRBV15|-|-|TRBJ1-1
TGTGCCACCACCCCATATCAAGCAGCCACTGAAGCTTTCTTT
CATTPYQAATEAFF
>TRBV27|-|-|TRBJ1-2
TGTGCCAGCAGTCCCAGCCGGGCAATAAGGCGGTATGGCTACACCTTC
CASSPSRAIRRYGYTF
>TRBV11-2|-|-|TRBJ1-2
TGTGCCAGCAGCTTCGGCTCCGCCTATGGCTACACCTTC
CASSFGSAYGYTF
>TRBV5-1|-|-|TRBJ1-4
TGCGCCAGCAGCTGGTCAGAGAGTCTTAATGAAAAACTGTTTTTT
CASSWSESLNEKLFF
>TRBV7-8|-|-|TRBJ1-2
TGTGCCAGCAGCTTAGCGAACACTAACTATGGCTACACCTTC
CASSLANTNYGYTF
>TRBV5-1|-|-|TRBJ1-4
TGCGCCAGCAGATCCGGGGTCACTAATGAAAAACTGTTTTTT
CASRSGVTNEKLFF
>TRBV6-5|TRBD1|-|TRBJ2-7
TGTGCCAGCAGCTACTCCGGGACAGCCTCCTACGAGCAGTACTTC
CASSYSGTASYEQYF
>TRBV2|-|-|TRBJ1-1
TGTGCCAGCATCACCGGGGTGAACACTGAAGCTTTCTTT
CASITGVNTEAFF
>TRBV5-4|-|-|TRBJ2-1
TGTGCCAGCAGCCCGGGCGTGGAGGGTGAGCAGTTCTTC
CASSPGVEGEQFF
>TRBV29-1|TRBD1|-|TRBJ2-7
TGCAGCGTCGCTCTAAGACAGGGGGAGTACTTC
CSVALRQGEYF
>TRBV2|TRBD2|-|TRBJ2-1
TGTGCCAGCAGTGAGGTGGGGAGGGGTGGCTACAATGAGCAGTTCTTC
CASSEVGRGGYNEQFF
>TRBV5-1|-|-|TRBJ2-1
TGCGCCAGCAGCTTCTCCTTTTACAATGAGCAGTTCTTC
CASSFSFYNEQFF
>TRBV28|-|-|TRBJ2-7
TGTGCCACGGGGGGCAGGGCGATCGAGCAGTACTTC
CATGGRAIEQYF
>TRBV7-2|TRBD1|once|TRBJ1-4
TGTGCCAGCAGCCATACAGGGGGAGGTGAAAAACTGTTTTTT
CASSHTGGGEKLFF
>TRBV7-6|-|-|TRBJ2-1
TGTGCCAGCAGCTTACAGTCCTACAATGAGCAGTTCTTC
CASSLQSYNEQFF
>TRBV4-1|-|-|TRBJ2-2
TGCGCCAGCAGCCAAGAAGTCACGAACACCGGGGAGCTGTTTTTT
CASSQEVTNTGELFF
>TRBV28|TRBD1|once|TRBJ2-7
TGTGCCAGCAGTTTTACAGGGGGCACCTACGAGCAGTACTTC
CASSFTGGTYEQYF
>TRBV11-2|-|-|TRBJ2-5
TGTGCCAGCAGCTTAGACGGGACGGGGGGCTACTTC
CASSLDGTGGYF
>TRBV15|-|-|TRBJ1-2
TGTGCCACCAGCAGAGATTCAGGAGGGTATGGCTACACCTTC
CATSRDSGGYGYTF
>TRBV5-4|TRBD1|-|TRBJ2-2
TGTGCCAGCAGCTTAAAGGACAGGGGGTTCGGGGAGCTGTTTTTT
CASSLKDRGFGELFF
>TRBV19|TRBD1|-|TRBJ1-6
TGTGCCAGTAGTATAGATCCGGGACAGAGCTCACCCCTCCACTTT
CASSIDPGQSSPLHF
>TRBV7-9|-|-|TRBJ1-2
TGTGCCAGCACCGTATCGGGATCTTACGGTGGTTACTATGGCTACACCTTC
CASTVSGSYGGYYGYTF
>TRBV5-6|TRBD1|few|TRBJ2-7
TGTGCCAGCAGCCCCGGGACAGGGGACTACGAGCAGTACTTC
CASSPGTGDYEQYF